This T cell receptor (beta chain) appears in the sequencing data of a study of control samples from healthy donors and cancer patients. Per the germline V gene, CDR1 is MNHEY and CDR2 is SVGAGI. The CDR3 covers 15 residues. V lost 5 bases and J lost 5; bases outside the gene matches: 6. Method: immunoSEQ multiplex PCR; TCRdb's copy keeps in-frame clones and lacks some. The sample lists tens of thousands of clones; about 89% were seen once. The chain has TRBV6-5 and TRBJ2-5, with 12 bases fitting TRBD2. The sample comprised blood. This receptor was obtained from a woman aged 55-75 years in good health. The CDR3 DNA reads as TGTGCCAGCAGTCTTGGGACTAGCGGGCTGGAGACCCAGTACTTC. Residues: CASSLGTSGLETQYF.